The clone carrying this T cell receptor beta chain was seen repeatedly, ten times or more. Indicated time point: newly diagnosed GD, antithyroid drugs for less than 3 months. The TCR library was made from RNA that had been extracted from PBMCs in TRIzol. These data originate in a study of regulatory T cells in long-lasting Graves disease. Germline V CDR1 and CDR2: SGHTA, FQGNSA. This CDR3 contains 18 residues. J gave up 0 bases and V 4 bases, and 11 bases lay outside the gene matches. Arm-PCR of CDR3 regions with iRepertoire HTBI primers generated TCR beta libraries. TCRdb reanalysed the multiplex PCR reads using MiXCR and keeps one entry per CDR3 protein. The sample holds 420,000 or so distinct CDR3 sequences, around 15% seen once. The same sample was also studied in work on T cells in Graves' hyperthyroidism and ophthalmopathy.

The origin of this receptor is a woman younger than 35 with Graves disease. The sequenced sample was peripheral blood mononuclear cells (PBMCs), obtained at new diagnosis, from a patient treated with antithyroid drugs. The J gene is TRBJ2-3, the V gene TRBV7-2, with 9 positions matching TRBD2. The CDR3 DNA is TGTGCCAGCAGCTCAAGGAGCAAAGCGGGAGGAAGCACAGATACGCAGTATTTT. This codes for CASSSRSKAGGSTDTQYF.